This T cell receptor (beta chain) derives from a study of naive CD8 T cells in extremely preterm neonates. Generated by immunoSEQ multiplex PCR, the TCRdb table keeps only in-frame clones and is missing some. The repertoire has fewer than 25,000 clones, 88% of them found once; the top ten carry 0.75% to 0.95%. Findings and limits, study-wide: Preterm infants showed shorter CDR3s, fewer N additions and less trimming than older groups. Limitations included small sample size and variable preterm productive templates.

The CDR3 covers 13 residues. V dropped 4 bases and J dropped 6; count of bases not matched to a gene: 1. Germline V gives CDR1 MGHRA, CDR2 YSYEKL. Extremely preterm births at roughly 22-28 weeks of gestation supplied the samples. Pregnancies with fetal demise, active maternal HSV infection or known maternal HIV were excluded. As to this clone: What it binds is unknown.

The sequenced sample consisted of naive CD8+ T cells from cord blood. V gene TRBV4-1 combines with J gene TRBJ2-1; 9 positions match TRBD1. This sequence was found in a boy who was born preterm. CDR3 loop: CASSPTGGNEQFF. CDR3 DNA sequence: TGCGCCAGCAGCCCGACAGGGGGCAATGAGCAGTTCTTC.